These 28 T cell receptor beta chains originate from one sample sequenced in a study of T cells in Graves' hyperthyroidism and ophthalmopathy. TCR beta CDR3 region amplification was performed from RNA transcripts. First-round RT-PCR with HTBI primers amplified the TCR CDR3 region. TCRdb ran MiXCR on the multiplex PCR reads and lists one entry per CDR3 protein. The sample consists of hundreds of thousands of distinct CDR3 sequences, 11% to 15% of them appearing once. The specimen was blood. These receptors all stem from a woman in her thirties with Graves' hyperthyroidism.

This clonotype was detected many times. The rearrangement links TRBV11-1 to TRBJ2-1; 10 bases are a match to TRBD2. The CDR3 consists of 15 residues. Trimming at V came to 4 bases and at J to 7 bases, leaving 7 bases not matched to a gene. The germline CDR1 and CDR2 sequences are SGHAT and FQDESV (reference sequence). CDR3 amino acids: CASSSGLAVGNEQFF. CDR3 in DNA: TGTGCCAGCAGCTCTGGACTAGCGGTGGGGAATGAGCAGTTCTTC.

The table lists this clonotype with a few counts. V usage is TRBV7-2 and J usage is TRBJ1-3; TRBD1 matches 8 bases. V lost 1 base, J lost 8 bases, and 10 bases stayed unmatched. The V gene's germline CDR1 is SGHTA and CDR2 FQGNSA. The CDR3 is made up of 16 amino acids. DNA of the CDR3: TGTGCCAGCAGCTTAGTGCAGGGGGCGGAGGGAGACACCATATATTTT. Protein product: CASSLVQGAEGDTIYF. Looking up the rest from reference TRBV7-2 and TRBJ1-3 gives the full variable domain: GAGVSQSPSNKVTEKGKDVELRCDPISGHTALYWYRQSLGQGLEFLIYFQGNSAPDKSGLPSDRFSAERTGGSVSTLTIQRTQQEDSAVYLCASSLVQGAEGDTIYFGEGSWLTVV.

Notes on this clonotype: This may stem from a read error, because a much larger clone lies one nucleotide away. The rearrangement uses TRBV6-2 or TRBV6-3 and TRBJ1-2, with a weak D call TRBD1 (5 bases). The CDR3 length is 16 residues. Germline assignment: CDR1 MNHEY and CDR2 SVGEGT. V was cut by 2 bases and J by 5 bases, with 18 bases left in between. CDR3: CASSYLPGRGTYGYTF. The CDR3 DNA follows: TGTGCCAGCAGTTACCTGCCGGGACGGGGGACTTATGGCTACACCTTC.

The J gene is TRBJ2-2, the V gene TRBV10-1; no clear D gene. The germline CDR1 and CDR2 sequences are WNHNN and SYGVQD (reference sequence). The CDR3 length is 13 residues. The V and J ends lost 0 bases and 5 bases respectively, with 4 bases between them. In DNA, the CDR3 is TGCGCCAGCAGTGAGTCGTGGACCGGGGAGCTGTTTTTT. This codes for CASSESWTGELFF.

This clonotype has just a few counts. This sequence joins TRBV20-1 and TRBJ2-3; weak D call: TRBD2 (6 bases). The CDR3 contains 14 residues. CDR1 DFQATT and CDR2 SNEGSKA come from the germline V gene (reference sequence). CDR3 amino acids: CGFSSVDLPDTQYF. The CDR3 DNA follows: TGCGGATTCTCTAGCGTGGATCTGCCAGATACGCAGTATTTT.

This clonotype was seen ten or more times. The chain employs TRBV6-1 and TRBJ2-5; D gene unclear. Germline V lookup: CDR1 MNHNS, CDR2 SASEGT. The CDR3 loop spans 15 amino acids. The germline V and J ends were trimmed by 5 bases and 3 bases, with 16 bases remaining between them. This chain's CDR3 is CASSYSGLNKETQYF. DNA for the CDR3: TGTGCCAGCAGTTATTCAGGCCTAAATAAAGAGACCCAGTACTTC.

This clonotype was found many times. V usage is TRBV6-1 and J usage is TRBJ1-1; no reliable D call. The CDR3 totals 12 residues. CDR1 is MNHNS, CDR2 SASEGT, per germline. V lost 7 bases, J lost 1 base, and 7 bases lay in between. Here the CDR3 reads CASKSGNTEAFF. CDR3 in DNA: TGTGCCAGCAAATCGGGGAACACTGAAGCTTTCTTT.

The chain couples TRBV11-2 to TRBJ2-2, with D maybe TRBD1 (5 bases). V was trimmed by 3 bases and J by 4 bases, leaving 9 bases between them. This CDR3 comprises 14 residues. Germline V gives CDR1 SGHAT, CDR2 FQNNGV. As DNA, the CDR3 is TGTGCCAGCAGCTTGAGCAGGGTCACCGGGGAGCTGTTTTTT. It is translated as CASSLSRVTGELFF.

There are many counts of this clonotype. The genes are TRBV2 and TRBJ1-2; perhaps TRBD1 as D (5 bases). The CDR3 loop spans 15 amino acids. V lost 0 bases to trimming and J lost 4 bases, with 12 bases between them. CDR1 is SNHLY, CDR2 FYNNEI, per germline. The CDR3 sequence: CASSEARRGSYGYTF. CDR3 nucleotide sequence: TGTGCCAGCAGTGAAGCGCGAAGGGGATCCTATGGCTACACCTTC.

This clonotype came up many times. A junction boundary mismatches the germline segment, possibly from a read error. This chain joins TRBV5-1 and TRBJ2-7, with no clear D. The CDR3 loop spans 13 amino acids. CDR1 is SGHRS, CDR2 YFSETQ, per germline. CDR3 sequence: CASNLTSPYEQYF. CDR3 DNA: TGCGCCAGCAACTTGACAAGTCCCTACGAGCAGTACTTC.

This clonotype was observed many times. The chain recombines TRBV2 with TRBJ1-1; the D gene is possibly TRBD1 (6 bases). The CDR3 loop spans 14 amino acids. Per germline, CDR1 SNHLY and CDR2 FYNNEI. V lost 10 bases and J 5 bases, leaving 20 bases between the germline ends. For the CDR3, the DNA is TGTGCCACCGCTACAGGGTACGGGAAAACTGAAGCTTTCTTT. This sequence encodes CATATGYGKTEAFF. The full variable domain, rest sourced from reference TRBV2 and TRBJ1-1, is EPEVTQTPSHQVTQMGQEVILRCVPISNHLYFYWYRQILGQKVEFLVSFYNNEISEKSEIFDDQFSVERPDGSNFTLKIRSTKLEDSAMYFCATATGYGKTEAFFGQGTRLTVV.

The chain uses TRBV7-9 and TRBJ1-1, with D possibly TRBD1 on 5 matching bases. The CDR3 runs to 15 residues. Trimming stripped 5 bases from V and 1 base from J, with 14 bases between. Germline CDR1 reads SEHNR; CDR2 reads FQNEAQ (reference sequence). The CDR3 region has the DNA TGTGCCAGCAGCCCGCGGGGGGGAGGGAACACTGAAGCTTTCTTT. It is translated as CASSPRGGGNTEAFF.

This clonotype has a count of ten or more. J is TRBJ2-5 and V is TRBV30; D remains unclear. The CDR3 is 11 residues long. Germline values: CDR1 GTSNPN, CDR2 SVGIG (reference sequence). Deletions cut 3 bases from V and 1 base from J, with 3 bases between. For the CDR3, the DNA is TGTGCCTGGAGCATCCAAGAGACCCAGTACTTC. Protein product: CAWSIQETQYF.

DNA for the CDR3: TGTGCCAGCAGCTTAGCAAGAGTGAGCAATCAGCCCCAGCATTTT. It encodes CASSLARVSNQPQHF. J is TRBJ1-5 and V is TRBV7-8; D call uncertain. Looked up from germline, CDR1 is SGHVS and CDR2 is FQNEAQ. CDR3 size: 15 residues. The V end was cut by 0 bases, the J end by 1 base, with 7 bases between.

This clonotype was detected only a few times. This sequence may be a read error, since a much larger clone differs from it by one base. This chain joins TRBV27 and TRBJ1-1; D not certain. Per germline, CDR1 MNHEY and CDR2 SMNVEV (reference sequence). V gave up 5 bases and J gave up 4 bases, with 14 bases separating them. The CDR3 length is 14 residues. The CDR3: CASSRPGEGTEAFF. In DNA, the CDR3 is TGTGCCAGCAGTAGGCCCGGAGAGGGCACTGAAGCTTTCTTT.

The gene calls are TRBV6-2 or TRBV6-3 and TRBJ2-7; 9 positions match TRBD1. Trimming cost V 8 bases and J 4 bases; bases outside gene matches: 6. Germline-derived CDR1 and CDR2 are MNHEY and SVGEGT. The CDR3 totals 13 residues. The CDR3 loop is CASAGTGRYEQYF. For the CDR3, the DNA is TGTGCCAGCGCCGGGACAGGGAGGTACGAGCAGTACTTC.

This clonotype was detected ten times or more. The rearrangement links TRBV6-2 or TRBV6-3 to TRBJ2-7; 9 bases align to TRBD1. The CDR3 length is 14 residues. Germline CDR1 is MNHEY and CDR2 is SVGEGT. Trimming cost V 4 bases and J 5 bases; bases outside gene matches: 6. The CDR3: CASSSDRGLHEQYF. CDR3 bases: TGTGCCAGCAGTTCGGACAGGGGACTCCACGAGCAGTACTTC.

At least ten counts were recorded for this clonotype. The chain links TRBV11-2 to TRBJ1-6; no firm D call. The CDR3 sequence is 16 residues long. With 5 bases removed from V and 4 bases from J, the gap between germline ends came to 15 bases. CDR1 and CDR2 from the germline V gene are SGHAT and FQNNGV. The CDR3 region has the DNA TGTGCCAGCAGCCTCCTGGACGGGCGTTATAATTCACCCCTCCACTTT. The encoded protein is CASSLLDGRYNSPLHF.

The V and J genes are TRBV20-1 and TRBJ1-1; D possibly corresponds to TRBD1 (6 bases). The V gene's germline CDR1 is DFQATT and CDR2 SNEGSKA (reference sequence). The germline V and J ends were trimmed by 5 bases and 6 bases, with 22 bases remaining between them. CDR3 length equals 15 residues. The CDR3 sequence: CSAFPDRPRKAEAFF. The CDR3 DNA follows: TGCAGTGCTTTCCCCGACAGGCCCCGAAAGGCTGAAGCTTTCTTT.

This clonotype was seen only once. Since a much larger clone is just one base distant, this may be a read error. This likely comes from a read error, as the CDR3 has no conserved phenylalanine or tryptophan at its end. V gene TRBV30 combines with J gene TRBJ1-1; a weak D match, TRBD1 (5 bases). The ends were cut back, 4 bases at V and 4 bases at J, with 16 bases in the middle. This CDR3 contains 14 residues. The germline gives CDR1 GTSNPN, CDR2 SVGIG (reference sequence). This chain's CDR3 is CAWKRNWGITEAFS. The CDR3 nucleotides are TGTGCCTGGAAAAGAAACTGGGGCATCACTGAAGCTTTCTCT.

At least ten counts were recorded for this clonotype. The J gene is TRBJ2-3, the V gene TRBV13; TRBD2 agrees at 14 bases. The CDR3 totals 15 residues. Germline V gives CDR1 PRHDT, CDR2 FYEKMQ (reference sequence). Unmatched junction bases numbered 2, after V lost 3 bases and J lost 6 bases. CDR3 in amino acids: CASSFGTSGSDTQYF. In DNA, the CDR3 is TGTGCCAGCAGCTTCGGGACTAGCGGGAGTGATACGCAGTATTTT.

In its sample, this clonotype was seen many times. The rearrangement links TRBV12-3 or TRBV12-4 to TRBJ2-1, with D possibly being TRBD1 or TRBD2 (5 bases each). V was cut by 0 bases and J by 9 bases, with 12 bases left in between. The CDR3 is 14 residues long. The CDR3, as DNA: TGTGCCAGCAGTTTAGCGCGATCCGGGACTGAGCAGTTCTTC. Its protein product is CASSLARSGTEQFF.

Ten or more counts support this clonotype. Since a much larger clone is just one base distant, this may be a read error. The J gene is TRBJ1-1, the V gene TRBV29-1; D ambiguous. V lost 4 bases and J lost 4, with 7 bases in between. The CDR3 spans 11 residues. Germline CDR1 is SQVTM and CDR2 is ANQGSEA. The CDR3 spells CSVATATEAFF. CDR3 sequence (DNA): TGCAGCGTTGCGACGGCCACTGAAGCTTTCTTT. Full variable domain (outside the CDR3, taken from reference TRBV29-1 and TRBJ1-1): SAVISQKPSRDICQRGTSLTIQCQVDSQVTMMFWYRQQPGQSLTLIATANQGSEATYESGFVIDKFPISRPNLTFSTLTVSNMSPEDSSIYLCSVATATEAFFGQGTRLTVV.

The V call is TRBV5-1, the J call TRBJ2-5; a weak D match, TRBD2 (6 bases). Germline V gene data show CDR1 as SGHRS and CDR2 as YFSETQ. The CDR3 totals 17 residues. Trimming took 0 bases from V and 2 from J, leaving 17 bases between them. Here the CDR3 DNA reads TGCGCCAGCAGCTTGGCCACGGCGGGAAGGTTACAAGAGACCCAGTACTTC. It yields the protein CASSLATAGRLQETQYF.

This clonotype showed up many times. The chain has TRBV28 and TRBJ2-3; D ambiguous. Trimming left V 4 bases short and J 2 bases short, with 16 bases between. The CDR3 contains 16 residues. Germline lookup yields CDR1 MDHEN and CDR2 SYDVKM. The CDR3 reads CASSSLFSADTDTQYF. The DNA for the CDR3 is TGTGCCAGCAGTTCGCTATTCAGTGCGGACACAGATACGCAGTATTTT.

V gene TRBV20-1 combines with J gene TRBJ1-1, with D tentatively TRBD1 (5 bases). Germline V gives CDR1 DFQATT, CDR2 SNEGSKA (reference sequence). The CDR3 has 14 amino acids. Trimming removed 5 bases from V and 5 bases from J, with 18 bases in between. CDR3 in amino acids: CSAARGARRTEAFF. The CDR3 DNA sequence: TGCAGTGCTGCCCGGGGCGCCCGGCGGACTGAAGCTTTCTTT.

This clonotype was seen at least ten times. This rearrangement joins TRBV2 to TRBJ1-1; TRBD1 matches at 7 bases. CDR1 SNHLY and CDR2 FYNNEI come from the germline V gene. The V gene end was trimmed by 7 bases and the J gene end by 0 bases; junction bases not matched to a gene: 11. The CDR3 sequence is 16 residues long. DNA for the CDR3: TGTGCCAGCACCACCTCCCGGGGACAGCTGAACACTGAAGCTTTCTTT. It yields the protein CASTTSRGQLNTEAFF.

The CDR3 nucleotides are TGCGCCAGCAGCTTGGCCAAGAATCTCGGATCACCCCTCCACTTT. The encoded protein is CASSLAKNLGSPLHF. V gene TRBV5-1 combines with J gene TRBJ1-6, with unresolved D. Trimming took off 0 bases at V and 10 bases at J, with 14 bases between the two ends. The CDR3 sequence is 15 residues long. The V gene's germline CDR1 is SGHRS and CDR2 YFSETQ.